This TCR beta chain is drawn from a study of T-cell reconstitution after alpha-beta-depleted transplantation in children (dated by TCRdb to the mid-2010s). Broadly, across the study: T-cell immune reconstitution after TCRalphabeta/CD19-depleted allogeneic hematopoietic cell transplantation in children was quantitatively tracked in the study by means of TCR repertoire profiling.

To note about this clonotype: Its antigen is still unknown. Base qualities are not provided; no much larger clone lies one nucleotide away.

The CDR3, cysteine through phenylalanine, is 16 amino acids long. Solely the CDR3 DNA is kept, with 48 bases framed from the first base. V gives up 5 bases and J gives up 7 bases, and the segment between their germline ends measures 22 bases. CDR1 SGHKS and CDR2 YYEKEE were looked up in the germline V gene (reference sequence). Read against the paper, the sample's treatment or condition label means: allogeneic hematopoietic cell transplantation with graft depleted of TCRalphabeta T cells and CD19 B cells. The children who served as transplant recipients had been given grafts of TCRalphabeta/CD19-depleted allogeneic hematopoietic cells. What the authors observed across the whole study: The high TCRbeta diversity at day 60 in some patients was ascribed to recipient T cells and intrathymic progenitors that had survived conditioning. Apparently early alphabetaT-cell count recovery about two months after transplant reportedly relied on only several hundred rapidly expanded clones derived from non-depleted graft cells. The frequencies of hyperexpanded clones fell over the following months, and after one year, T-cell counts and TCRbeta diversity were mostly attributed to newly produced T cells.

Libraries were built with PCR. Sequencing relied on an Illumina HiSeq 2500. Molecular barcoding was employed in the preparation of TCR libraries, with unique molecular identifiers being used to normalize TCRbeta repertoire quantification. The public reads were reanalyzed by TCRdb: fastp trimming at Q25, MiXCR alignment, in-frame beta chains only. One record per CDR3 amino acid sequence lists the most common genes and DNA. For this sample the table gives about a million distinct CDR3 sequences, of which roughly 29% were detected only once. The ten top clones hold roughly 27% of the sample. The origin of this receptor is a boy under two years old who had a stem cell transplant for SCID, so the T cells may come from the graft donor. The source material was PBMCs, mostly from graft donor cells, sampled 360 days after TCRalphabeta/CD19-depleted stem cell transplant. The rearrangement combines TRBV5-5 with TRBJ2-1; tentative D gene TRBD1, with 6 bases matching. Read as DNA, the sequence is TGTGCCAGCAGTTACAGGGCCGGTAAAAGTTGGAATGAGCAGTTCTTC. It codes for CASSYRAGKSWNEQFF.